The 7 T cell receptor beta chains below come from one sample, sequenced in a study of blood T cell repertoires in COVID-19. The table came from immunoSEQ multiplex PCR; TCRdb's copy has only in-frame clones and leaves some out. The data show under 85,000 clones, with under 80% seen just once and about 10% held by the top ten. Sequenced sample: peripheral blood. The receptors here all came from a human donor in a cohort sampled during active COVID-19.

CDR3 DNA: TGTGCCAGCAGCCAAGAGGCGGGGGCGACCTATGGCTACACCTTC. This translates into CASSQEAGATYGYTF. The chain employs TRBV3-1 (or the pseudogene TRBV3-2) and TRBJ1-2, with a tentative D call TRBD1 (6 bases). The CDR3 length is 15 residues. Looked up from germline, CDR1 is LGHDT and CDR2 is YNNKEL (reference sequence). Trimming removed 0 bases from V and 4 bases from J, with 12 bases in between.

The sample holds one count of this clone. This sequence joins TRBV10-1 and TRBJ1-2; TRBD1 might be the D (5 bases). V shed 3 bases and J shed 8 bases, with 13 bases lying between them. The CDR3 extends over 13 amino acids. The germline gives CDR1 WNHNN, CDR2 SYGVQD (reference sequence). CDR3: CASSESRVRGYTF. The DNA for the CDR3 is TGCGCCAGCAGTGAATCCAGGGTACGGGGCTACACCTTC.

J is TRBJ2-7 and V is TRBV9, with D perhaps TRBD1 (6 bases). The CDR3 loop spans 16 amino acids. The germline gives CDR1 SGDLS, CDR2 YYNGEE. Trimming cost V 0 bases and J 2 bases, with 15 bases left between them. The CDR3 coding sequence is TGTGCCAGCAGCGTAGGGTCTGGGGGCATCGCCTACGAGCAGTACTTC. The encoded protein is CASSVGSGGIAYEQYF.

The chain is built from TRBV9 and TRBJ2-1, with 7 bases aligning to TRBD2. The germline V gene encodes CDR1 SGDLS and CDR2 YYNGEE. V lost 0 bases, J lost 3 bases, and 9 bases stayed unmatched. This CDR3 has 17 residues. This chain's CDR3 is CASSVATGGRDYNEQFF. The DNA of the CDR3 is TGTGCCAGCAGCGTAGCTACGGGGGGACGAGACTACAATGAGCAGTTCTTC.

A single count supports this clone. The chain employs TRBV28 and TRBJ2-6; TRBD1 is a possible D gene (6 bases). Between the trimmed V and J ends, which lost 7 bases and 1 base, there was a span of 14 bases. This CDR3 comprises 16 residues. CDR1 and CDR2 from the germline V gene are MDHEN and SYDVKM. The CDR3 spells CASTVTDRSGANVLTF. DNA for the CDR3: TGTGCCAGCACCGTCACCGACAGGTCTGGGGCCAACGTCCTGACTTTC.

In this sample, this clone turned up a few times. This chain links TRBV19 with TRBJ1-1; unclear D gene. The V end was cut by 7 bases, the J end by 1 base, with 7 bases between. CDR1 LNHDA and CDR2 SQIVND come from the germline V gene (reference sequence). CDR3 size: 12 residues. CDR3 loop: CASTPKNTEAFF. CDR3 DNA sequence: TGTGCCAGTACCCCAAAGAACACTGAAGCTTTCTTT.

The rearrangement uses TRBV10-3 and TRBJ1-4, with D tentatively TRBD1 (5 bases). Trimming took off 3 bases at V and 9 bases at J, with 14 bases between the two ends. The CDR3 is made up of 14 amino acids. Germline CDR1 reads ENHRY; CDR2 reads SYGVKD. CDR3 in DNA: TGTGCCATCAGTGACGGTAGGGGCGAGAAAAAACTGTTTTTT. It codes for CAISDGRGEKKLFF.